These T cell receptor beta chains were read from a single sample in a study of blood T cell repertoires in COVID-19. Clones were read by immunoSEQ multiplex PCR, and TCRdb kept only the in-frame ones, dropping some. The sample consists of roughly 400,000 clones, about 89% of them appearing once. The specimen sequenced was PBMCs or T cells enriched from blood (not recorded which). The source is a middle-aged woman who had been exposed to COVID-19. CDR3s include the opening cysteine and the closing phenylalanine or tryptophan. A D gene is named only where the DNA matches it firmly. Size values are once, few and many counts, or a class for expanded clones, and some rows have none.

>-|TRBV7-3|once|TRBJ2-1
CASSYGSVLGEQFF
TGTGCCAGCAGCTACGGAAGTGTCTTGGGCGAGCAGTTCTTC
>TRBD1|TRBV27|-|TRBJ1-2
CASRFSGQGLYGYTF
TGTGCCAGCAGATTCTCCGGACAGGGGCTCTATGGCTACACCTTC
>-|TRBV6-5|-|TRBJ1-2
CASSLGDYGYTF
TGTGCCAGCAGTCTAGGGGACTATGGCTACACCTTC
>TRBD1|TRBV18|-|TRBJ2-5
CASSPVQGEGETQYF
TGTGCCAGCTCACCAGTACAGGGGGAAGGAGAGACCCAGTACTTC
>TRBD1|TRBV2|-|TRBJ2-1
CASLKQGAGEQFF
TGTGCCAGCCTGAAGCAGGGGGCGGGGGAGCAGTTCTTC
>TRBD1|TRBV18|-|TRBJ1-5
CASSPGQGPSNQPQHF
TGTGCCAGCTCACCGGGACAGGGTCCGAGCAATCAGCCCCAGCATTTT
>TRBD1|TRBV12-5|-|TRBJ1-5
CASGFNPQGASNQPQHF
TGTGCTAGTGGTTTTAATCCCCAGGGGGCGAGCAATCAGCCCCAGCATTTT
>-|TRBV6-5|-|TRBJ1-4
CASSLRRASNEKLFF
TGTGCCAGCAGTTTGAGGAGGGCTTCTAATGAAAAACTGTTTTTT
>TRBD1|TRBV7-2|few|TRBJ2-7
CASSTGTGIYEQYF
TGTGCCAGCAGTACCGGGACAGGGATCTACGAGCAGTACTTC
>-|TRBV30|-|TRBJ2-2
CAWSRIRGFGELFF
TGTGCCTGGAGTAGGATCCGAGGATTTGGGGAGCTGTTTTTT
>-|TRBV9|-|TRBJ2-7
CASSVGAARYEQYF
TGTGCCAGCAGCGTAGGGGCCGCCCGGTACGAGCAGTACTTC
>-|TRBV19|-|TRBJ1-1
CASKYGQTNTEAFF
TGTGCCAGTAAATATGGACAGACGAACACTGAAGCTTTCTTT
>TRBD1|TRBV3-1/TRBV3-2|few|TRBJ2-7
CASSQLGTGFRQYF
TGTGCCAGCAGCCAACTTGGGACAGGGTTCCGGCAGTACTTC
>-|TRBV3-1/TRBV3-2|once|TRBJ1-2
CASSQDPGYYGYTF
TGTGCCAGCAGCCAAGATCCGGGGTACTATGGCTACACCTTC
>-|TRBV29-1|-|TRBJ2-7
CSVGGQPPYEQYF
TGCAGCGTTGGTGGACAGCCACCCTACGAGCAGTACTTC
>TRBD1|TRBV7-9|-|TRBJ1-2
CASSHKQGTAGYTF
TGTGCCAGCAGCCACAAACAGGGGACGGCGGGCTACACCTTC
>-|TRBV7-2|once|TRBJ2-6
CASSLGLASSLSGANVLTF
TGTGCCAGCAGCTTGGGGTTGGCTAGCTCTCTCTCTGGGGCCAACGTCCTGACTTTC
>TRBD2|TRBV19|-|TRBJ2-2
CASSEGVAGIGELFF
TGTGCCAGTAGTGAAGGGGTAGCGGGAATCGGGGAGCTGTTTTTT
>-|TRBV2|once|TRBJ1-1
CASSTQRGSDTEAFF
TGTGCCAGCAGCACCCAGCGGGGGTCGGACACTGAAGCTTTCTTT
>-|TRBV19|-|TRBJ2-2
CASSIRGATGELFF
TGTGCCAGTAGTATCCGGGGGGCGACCGGGGAGCTGTTTTTT
>-|TRBV29-1|-|TRBJ1-2
CSVEVNGGGSSGYTF
TGCAGCGTTGAAGTTAATGGAGGCGGGAGCTCTGGCTACACCTTC
>TRBD1|TRBV18|once|TRBJ1-1
CASSPDRDAEAFF
TGTGCCAGCTCACCGGACAGGGATGCTGAAGCTTTCTTT
>TRBD1|TRBV6-5|-|TRBJ1-2
CASSPPGQLYGYTF
TGTGCCAGCAGTCCACCGGGACAGTTATATGGCTACACCTTC
>-|TRBV27|-|TRBJ2-4
CASRTNRARTKNIQYF
TGTGCCAGCAGGACCAACAGGGCCCGGACCAAAAACATTCAGTACTTC
>-|TRBV2|-|TRBJ1-1
CASIRGPSGDEAFF
TGTGCCAGCATAAGAGGACCGAGCGGGGATGAAGCTTTCTTT
>TRBD1|TRBV20-1|-|TRBJ1-1
CSANRQGEAFF
TGCAGTGCTAACCGACAGGGTGAAGCTTTCTTT
>-|TRBV19|-|TRBJ1-1
CASSIGGHRANTEAFF
TGTGCCAGTAGTATAGGGGGGCACAGGGCGAACACTGAAGCTTTCTTT
>TRBD2|TRBV27|-|TRBJ2-7
CASNPGLASLDEQYF
TGTGCCTCAAACCCGGGACTAGCGTCTTTGGACGAGCAGTACTTC
>TRBD1|TRBV30|-|TRBJ1-4
CAWSPPTGAPYATNEKLFF
TGTGCCTGGAGTCCCCCCACAGGGGCCCCTTATGCAACTAATGAAAAACTGTTTTTT
>TRBD1|TRBV3-1/TRBV3-2|-|TRBJ1-4
CASSQAGTDEKLFF
TGTGCCAGCAGCCAAGCGGGGACAGATGAAAAACTGTTTTTT
>TRBD2|TRBV5-4|once|TRBJ2-3
CASSTASGLKDTQYF
TGTGCCAGCAGCACTGCTAGCGGGCTAAAAGATACGCAGTATTTT
>TRBD1|TRBV19|-|TRBJ1-2
CASRSYQGGYGYTF
TGTGCCAGTAGGTCCTACCAGGGGGGCTATGGCTACACCTTC
>TRBD2|TRBV7-2|-|TRBJ2-3
CASSFLPLAGTTDTQYF
TGTGCCAGCAGCTTTTTGCCACTAGCGGGGACCACAGATACGCAGTATTTT
>TRBD1|TRBV15|-|TRBJ1-1
CATSRAGGLNTEAFF
TGTGCCACCAGCAGAGCAGGGGGTTTGAACACTGAAGCTTTCTTT
>TRBD1|TRBV7-2|-|TRBJ1-4
CASSPKKGRGPEKLFF
TGTGCCAGCAGCCCGAAGAAGGGCAGGGGGCCTGAAAAACTGTTTTTT
>TRBD2|TRBV9|-|TRBJ2-1
CASSVGTSGGPRSEQFF
TGTGCCAGCAGCGTAGGCACGAGCGGGGGCCCACGAAGTGAGCAGTTCTTC
>-|TRBV18|-|TRBJ2-5
CASSPQGGETQYF
TGTGCCAGCTCACCCCAGGGAGGAGAGACCCAGTACTTC
>TRBD1|TRBV7-2|-|TRBJ1-2
CASSLARTGPRGYTF
TGTGCCAGCAGCTTAGCCCGGACAGGGCCTCGGGGCTACACCTTC
>TRBD1|TRBV6-5|-|TRBJ1-2
CASSYSRDSYGYTF
TGTGCCAGCAGTTACTCTAGGGACAGTTATGGCTACACCTTC
>TRBD1|TRBV12-5|-|TRBJ2-1
CASGLVLERQGYEQFF
TGTGCTAGTGGTTTGGTACTTGAGAGACAGGGCTATGAGCAGTTCTTC